One sample yielded the 20 T cell receptor beta chains listed below, sequenced in a study of OX40 agonist ivuxolimab in advanced cancers. The method was immunoSEQ multiplex PCR; TCRdb's version includes in-frame clones alone and lacks a portion of them. Of around 94,000 clones in the sample, around nine tenths were seen once. Source: CD4+ or CD8+ T cells sorted from blood, taken in a trial of the OX40 agonist ivuxolimab. The source of these receptors is an adult with an advanced solid tumor such as melanoma, head and neck, liver or kidney cancer.

The chain recombines TRBV11-2 with TRBJ1-4; TRBD1 might be the D (6 bases). Trimming removed 2 bases at V and 4 bases at J, with 14 bases between. Germline CDR1 and CDR2: SGHAT and FQNNGV. The CDR3 is 16 residues long. The CDR3 DNA reads TGTGCCAGCAGCTTAAACCAGGGGTCCCATAATGAAAAACTGTTTTTT. This translates into CASSLNQGSHNEKLFF.

This clone was detected only once. This chain uses TRBV27 with TRBJ1-2; D remains ambiguous. This CDR3 comprises 13 residues. Between the trimmed V and J ends, which lost 3 bases and 0 bases, there was a span of 5 bases. Per germline, CDR1 MNHEY and CDR2 SMNVEV (reference sequence). The CDR3 spells CASSFTANYGYTF. Written as DNA, the CDR3 is TGTGCCAGCAGTTTTACGGCTAACTATGGCTACACCTTC.

This chain connects TRBV15 to TRBJ2-5; possible D gene TRBD2, 6 bases. Germline lookup yields CDR1 LNHNV and CDR2 YYDKDF (reference sequence). V lost 3 bases and J lost 5, with 10 bases in between. The CDR3 length is 13 residues. The CDR3 bases are TGTGCCACCAGCAGGGGCGGGATGGAGACCCAGTACTTC. Translation: CATSRGGMETQYF.

This sequence joins TRBV4-2 and TRBJ1-2; TRBD1 aligns across 7 bases. Germline V gene sequence: CDR1 LGHNA, CDR2 YNFKEQ. The V and J ends lost 5 bases and 3 bases, in that order; junction bases with no gene match: 12. The CDR3 consists of 16 residues. CDR3 DNA: TGTGCCAGCAGCGAAAGGAGCACAGGGGACTACTATGGCTACACCTTC. As protein: CASSERSTGDYYGYTF.

The gene calls are TRBV7-8 and TRBJ1-4; 7 bases are a match to TRBD1. CDR1 SGHVS and CDR2 FQNEAQ come from the germline V gene. After removal of 4 bases from V and 0 bases from J, the junction contained 8 bases not matched to a gene. The CDR3 length is 17 residues. The CDR3 is CASSSRGGVATNEKLFF. The CDR3 nucleotides are TGTGCCAGCAGCTCCCGAGGGGGCGTCGCAACTAATGAAAAACTGTTTTTT.

The CDR3 reads CASRSHLAGGQDTGELFF. The CDR3 DNA follows: TGTGCCAGCAGATCCCATCTAGCGGGGGGGCAGGACACCGGGGAGCTGTTTTTT. This rearrangement joins TRBV4-2 to TRBJ2-2; 12 bases are a match to TRBD2. The CDR3 has 18 residues. CDR1 LGHNA and CDR2 YNFKEQ come from the germline V gene. J gave up 3 bases and V 6 bases, and 11 bases lay outside the gene matches.

The V call is TRBV30, the J call TRBJ1-2; D remains ambiguous. The germline gives CDR1 GTSNPN, CDR2 SVGIG (reference sequence). The CDR3 extends over 14 amino acids. Trimming cost V 3 bases and J 5 bases, with 16 bases left between them. CDR3 DNA sequence: TGTGCCTGGAGCACCCGGAGCACGTCATATGGCTACACCTTC. Amino acids: CAWSTRSTSYGYTF.

The V gene is TRBV6-5, the J gene TRBJ2-4, with 7 bases matching TRBD2. The CDR3 spans 16 residues. Germline loops: CDR1 MNHEY, CDR2 SVGAGI. V was pared by 1 base and J by 3 bases, with 6 bases of the junction left unmatched. The CDR3 spells CASSYLGGDRKNIQYF. The CDR3 DNA reads as TGTGCCAGCAGTTACTTGGGGGGGGATCGCAAAAACATTCAGTACTTC.

The chain links TRBV29-1 to TRBJ2-3; 7 nucleotides align to TRBD2. V was clipped by 6 bases and J by 3 bases; unmatched bases: 9. The CDR3 has 14 amino acids. The V gene's germline CDR1 is SQVTM and CDR2 ANQGSEA. The CDR3 loop reads CSVAGSGETDTQYF. Written as DNA, the CDR3 is TGCAGCGTCGCCGGGAGCGGGGAAACAGATACGCAGTATTTT.

The sample holds one count of this clone. The chain joins TRBV7-3 to TRBJ2-2, with 12 bases lining up with TRBD2. CDR1 and CDR2 from the germline V gene are SGHTA and FQGTGA. J was trimmed by 4 bases and V by 5 bases; bases with no gene match: 8. This CDR3 has 17 amino acids. The CDR3 loop is CASSPGLAGGVTGELFF. The DNA for the CDR3 is TGTGCCAGCAGCCCCGGGCTAGCGGGGGGGGTCACCGGGGAGCTGTTTTTT. The entire variable domain, with the rest obtained from reference TRBV7-3 and TRBJ2-2, is as follows: GAGVSQTPSNKVTEKGKYVELRCDPISGHTALYWYRQSLGQGPEFLIYFQGTGAADDSGLPNDRFFAVRPEGSVSTLKIQRTERGDSAVYLCASSPGLAGGVTGELFFGEGSRLTVL.

The CDR3 loop reads CASSQNGQGSGEQYF. CDR3 nucleotide sequence: TGCGCCAGCAGTCAAAATGGACAGGGTAGTGGCGAGCAGTACTTC. The rearrangement links TRBV5-1 to TRBJ2-7, with 8 positions matching TRBD1. The CDR3 is 15 residues long. V was pared by 5 bases and J by 6 bases, with 13 bases of the junction left unmatched. Germline V gives CDR1 SGHRS, CDR2 YFSETQ.

This sequence joins TRBV18 and TRBJ1-4; no clear D. Trimming took off 4 bases at V and 6 bases at J, with 9 bases between the two ends. The length of the CDR3 is 13 residues. CDR1 is KGHSH, CDR2 LQKENI, per germline. The CDR3 region is CASSQLHDEKLFF. As DNA, the CDR3 is TGTGCCAGCTCACAACTCCACGATGAAAAACTGTTTTTT.

The chain links TRBV6-6 to TRBJ2-3, with 8 nucleotides matching TRBD2. Trimming at V came to 2 bases and at J to 6 bases, leaving 4 bases not matched to a gene. Looked up from germline, CDR1 is MNHNY and CDR2 is SVGAGI (reference sequence). The CDR3 is made up of 14 amino acids. CDR3 amino acids: CASSYDRGGDTQYF. CDR3 sequence (DNA): TGTGCCAGCAGTTACGATCGGGGGGGGGATACGCAGTATTTT.

The chain recombines TRBV9 with TRBJ2-7; 8 nucleotides agree with TRBD1. CDR1 SGDLS and CDR2 YYNGEE come from the germline V gene. This CDR3 has 14 amino acids. V shed 3 bases, J shed 2 bases, and the junction held 4 bases outside the gene matches. The CDR3 here is CASSGQTGAYEQYF. Here the CDR3 DNA reads TGTGCCAGCAGCGGACAGACAGGGGCCTACGAGCAGTACTTC.

The J gene is TRBJ1-4, the V gene TRBV6-6, with D maybe TRBD1 (5 bases). The V and J ends lost 0 bases and 12 bases respectively, with 8 bases between them. This CDR3 is 12 amino acids long. CDR1 MNHNY and CDR2 SVGAGI come from the germline V gene (reference sequence). The chain's CDR3 is CASSYSVGELFF. CDR3 nucleotides: TGTGCCAGCAGTTACTCGGTGGGGGAACTGTTTTTT.

The rearrangement links TRBV28 to TRBJ2-1, with D tentatively TRBD2 (5 bases). The CDR3 is 13 amino acids. Germline lookup yields CDR1 MDHEN and CDR2 SYDVKM. Trimming removed 4 bases from V and 13 bases from J, with 17 bases in between. The CDR3 loop is CASSSPSLEVQFF. For the CDR3, the DNA is TGTGCCAGCAGTTCTCCATCCCTGGAGGTCCAGTTCTTC.

This chain connects TRBV5-1 to TRBJ2-3, with 8 bases matching TRBD2. Germline loops: CDR1 SGHRS, CDR2 YFSETQ. V was clipped by 6 bases and J by 0 bases; unmatched bases: 21. The CDR3 has 20 residues. The CDR3 DNA reads TGCGCCAGCACTTCGGAGGTGCGGACTAGCTCAACTACTAGCACAGATACGCAGTATTTT. The encoded protein is CASTSEVRTSSTTSTDTQYF.

The rearrangement links TRBV5-4 to TRBJ1-4, with 8 nucleotides matching TRBD1. CDR3 size: 15 residues. With V trimmed by 5 bases and J by 3 bases, 6 bases remained unmatched. Germline CDR1 SGHNT, CDR2 YYREEE (reference sequence). The CDR3 sequence: CASSRGQGSNEKLFF. The CDR3 DNA follows: TGTGCCAGCAGTCGCGGACAGGGTTCTAATGAAAAACTGTTTTTT.

The chain carries TRBV4-3 and TRBJ1-4; D remains unclear. The CDR3 is made up of 17 amino acids. Germline CDR1 reads LGHNA; CDR2 reads YSLEER. V lost 4 bases to trimming and J lost 0 bases, with 15 bases between them. CDR3: CASSRKRTQATNEKLFF. The CDR3 coding sequence is TGCGCCAGCAGCCGAAAACGTACACAAGCAACTAATGAAAAACTGTTTTTT.

The count of this clone is one. The chain recombines TRBV6-1 with TRBJ2-2, with D maybe TRBD2 (5 bases). The CDR3 spans 15 residues. V was clipped by 6 bases and J by 5 bases, with 16 bases between them. Germline CDR1 and CDR2: MNHNS and SASEGT. The CDR3 DNA reads TGTGCCAGCAGGGTGACACCTAGAGGGACCGGGGAGCTGTTTTTT. This codes for CASRVTPRGTGELFF.